This T cell receptor (beta chain) came from a study of PD-1 blockade in mismatch repair-deficient tumors. Turning to the study itself: Enrolled about 2012-2017, patients had progressing, pretreated mismatch repair-deficient cancers of about twelve types. Study observations and caveats: Tumor-resident clones, often absent from pretreatment blood, expanded after pembrolizumab and then contracted.

A word on this clone: Its antigen is not known.

Mismatch repair deficiency was confirmed in all patients, by PCR or immunohistochemistry. Three pembrolizumab responders had their TCRs sequenced. The CDR3 is 16 residues long. Germline V lookup: CDR1 SEHNR, CDR2 FQNEAQ (reference sequence). J gave up 2 bases and V 5 bases, and 11 bases lay outside the gene matches. Assay used: immunoSEQ multiplex PCR; TCRdb lists only in-frame clones, some missing. The profile shows around 62,000 clones, about 72% of them singletons. Sequenced material: peripheral blood, taken 2 weeks after starting pembrolizumab. The chain links TRBV7-9 to TRBJ1-2, with 7 bases matching TRBD1. This receptor was taken from an adult with mismatch repair-deficient cancer. As DNA, the CDR3 is TGTGCCAGCAGCCCCCGACAGGGCCCTGGGAACTATGGCTACACCTTC. This encodes CASSPRQGPGNYGYTF.